The clone carrying this TCR beta chain has just a few counts. The antigen remains unidentified. The data stem from a study of intratumoral heterogeneity in liver cancer. Study in general: Most patients were male, with a median age of roughly 63 years. Study-wide points: The authors noted under-sampled tumor-infiltrating lymphocyte representation as a limitation.

Trimming cost V 5 bases and J 4 bases; bases outside gene matches: 6. This CDR3 comprises 14 residues. Germline V gene lookup returns CDR1 SGHTA and CDR2 FQGTGA. The table came from immunoSEQ multiplex PCR; TCRdb's copy has only in-frame clones and leaves some out. The repertoire holds tens of thousands of clones, with about two thirds as singletons. The TCR originated in a woman aged 70-85 years with hepatocellular carcinoma. The starting material was tumor-adjacent normal tissue, obtained before any cancer treatment. J is TRBJ2-3 and V is TRBV7-3; TRBD1 matches at 7 bases. The CDR3, as DNA: TGTGCCAGCAGCCGGACAGGTTGGCCAGATACGCAGTATTTT. This gives the protein CASSRTGWPDTQYF.